This paragraph covers one T cell receptor (beta chain) sequence. The data originate from a study of T cell changes during pregnancy in multiple sclerosis. The data were produced by immunoSEQ multiplex PCR, yet TCRdb's version contains in-frame clones alone and is incomplete. The table records about 35,000 clones, 93% of them present only once. Germline CDR1 reads MDHEN; CDR2 reads SYDVKM. This CDR3 has 13 residues. Germline trimming cut 2 bases from V and 7 bases from J; bases unmatched to any gene: 5. This clonotype was obtained from a female donor with multiple sclerosis, enrolled in a pregnancy study. Sequencing used CD4+ T cells from peripheral blood mononuclear cells, obtained in the first trimester of pregnancy. The rearrangement links TRBV28 to TRBJ2-7, with 7 bases aligning to TRBD2. This CDR3 is CASSLGERGEQYF. The CDR3 bases are TGTGCCAGCAGTTTAGGGGAGCGGGGTGAGCAGTACTTC.